This T cell receptor beta chain came from a study of blood T cell repertoires in COVID-19. The overall study: Sample material is recorded as cDNA or gDNA derived from T cells, B-cell-depleted T cells, or PBMCs.

The authors' processing: Estimated nucleated cell counts came from reference gene primer amplification. Using immunoSEQ multiplex PCR, the repertoire was profiled, and TCRdb retains in-frame clones only, with some absent. That table furnishes V, J and clone size, whereas the DNA furnished D and trimming. Seen here are approximately 49,000 clones, less than 90% observed once, and the top ten hold around 1.5%. Losses at the gene ends were 4 bases for V and 9 bases for J; bases not matched to a gene: 7. The CDR3 loop spans 14 amino acids. Per the germline V gene, CDR1 is LGHNA and CDR2 is YSLEER. The clonotype was recovered from a man aged 50 to 60 with acute or convalescent COVID-19. What was sequenced was peripheral blood. The chain combines TRBV4-3 with TRBJ2-1, with TRBD2 matching 9 bases. The CDR3: CASSPGTSYGEQFF. As DNA, the CDR3 is TGCGCCAGCAGCCCCGGGACTAGCTACGGTGAGCAGTTCTTC.